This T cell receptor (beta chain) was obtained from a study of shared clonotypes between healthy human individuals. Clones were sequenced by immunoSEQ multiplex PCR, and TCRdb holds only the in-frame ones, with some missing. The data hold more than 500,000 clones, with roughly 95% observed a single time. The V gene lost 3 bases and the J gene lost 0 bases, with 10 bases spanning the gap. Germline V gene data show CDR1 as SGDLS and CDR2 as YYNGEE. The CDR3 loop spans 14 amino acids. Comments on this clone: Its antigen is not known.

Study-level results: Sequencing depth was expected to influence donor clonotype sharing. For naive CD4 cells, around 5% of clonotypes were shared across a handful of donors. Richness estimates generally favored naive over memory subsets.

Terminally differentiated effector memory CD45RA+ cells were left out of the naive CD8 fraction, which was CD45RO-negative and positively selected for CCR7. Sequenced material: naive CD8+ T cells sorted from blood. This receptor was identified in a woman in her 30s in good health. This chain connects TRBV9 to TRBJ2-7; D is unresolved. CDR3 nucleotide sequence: TGTGCCAGCAGCGGTCCCGATCTCTCCTACGAGCAGTACTTC. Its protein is CASSGPDLSYEQYF.